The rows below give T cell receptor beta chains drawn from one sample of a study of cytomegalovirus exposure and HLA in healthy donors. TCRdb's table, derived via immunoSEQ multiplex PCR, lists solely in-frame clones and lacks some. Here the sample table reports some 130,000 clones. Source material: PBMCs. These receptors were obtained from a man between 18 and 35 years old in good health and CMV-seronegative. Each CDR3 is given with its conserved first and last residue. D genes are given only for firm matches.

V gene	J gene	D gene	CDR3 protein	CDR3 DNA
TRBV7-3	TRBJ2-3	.	CASSLSSHPADTQYF	TGTGCCAGCAGCTTATCGTCACACCCCGCAGATACGCAGTATTTT
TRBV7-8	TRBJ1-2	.	CASSLVQGGGYTF	TGTGCCAGCAGCTTAGTCCAGGGAGGAGGCTACACCTTC
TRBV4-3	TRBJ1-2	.	CASSQVIPDQGDYGYTF	TGCGCCAGCAGCCAAGTCATTCCCGACCAGGGTGACTATGGCTACACCTTC
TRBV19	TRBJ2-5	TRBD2	CASKASGPRETQYF	TGTGCCAGTAAGGCTAGCGGACCCAGAGAGACCCAGTACTTC
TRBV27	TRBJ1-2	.	CATGGWGGGLYGYTF	TGTGCCACCGGTGGATGGGGCGGGGGCCTCTATGGCTACACCTTC
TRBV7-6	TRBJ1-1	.	CASSLNVNRNTEAFF	TGTGCCAGCAGCTTAAATGTGAACAGGAACACTGAAGCTTTCTTT
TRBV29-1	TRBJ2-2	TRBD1	CSVATGVGAGELFF	TGCAGCGTTGCAACAGGGGTCGGCGCCGGGGAGCTGTTTTTT
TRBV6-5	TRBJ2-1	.	CASRQGWVVNEQFF	TGTGCCAGCAGACAGGGTTGGGTTGTAAATGAGCAGTTCTTC
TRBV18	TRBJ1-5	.	CASSASEGQPQHF	TGTGCCAGCTCAGCCTCGGAGGGTCAGCCCCAGCATTTT
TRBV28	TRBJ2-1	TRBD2	CASIRGGSVSYNEQFF	TGTGCCAGCATCCGGGGAGGGTCGGTTTCCTACAATGAGCAGTTCTTC
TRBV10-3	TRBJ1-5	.	CAISESGGVRQPQHF	TGTGCCATCAGTGAGTCGGGGGGGGTTCGTCAGCCCCAGCATTTT
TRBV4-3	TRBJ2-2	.	CASSPGASGLTGELFF	TGCGCCAGCAGCCCAGGGGCTAGCGGACTCACCGGGGAGCTGTTTTTT
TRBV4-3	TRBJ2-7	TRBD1	CASSPHLQGREQYF	TGCGCCAGCAGCCCCCACTTACAGGGGCGCGAGCAGTACTTC
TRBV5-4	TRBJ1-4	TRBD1	CASSGQGSTNEKLFF	TGTGCCAGCAGCGGACAGGGCTCAACTAATGAAAAACTGTTTTTT
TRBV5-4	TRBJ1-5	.	CASSSGGGNQPQHF	TGTGCCAGCAGCTCGGGGGGGGGAAATCAGCCCCAGCATTTT
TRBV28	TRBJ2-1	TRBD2	CASSPGGLAGFNEQFF	TGTGCCAGCAGTCCCGGGGGACTAGCGGGCTTCAATGAGCAGTTCTTC
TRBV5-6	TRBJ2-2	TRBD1	CASSPTNYQGDPNTGELFF	TGTGCCAGCAGCCCTACCAATTACCAGGGGGACCCGAACACCGGGGAGCTGTTTTTT